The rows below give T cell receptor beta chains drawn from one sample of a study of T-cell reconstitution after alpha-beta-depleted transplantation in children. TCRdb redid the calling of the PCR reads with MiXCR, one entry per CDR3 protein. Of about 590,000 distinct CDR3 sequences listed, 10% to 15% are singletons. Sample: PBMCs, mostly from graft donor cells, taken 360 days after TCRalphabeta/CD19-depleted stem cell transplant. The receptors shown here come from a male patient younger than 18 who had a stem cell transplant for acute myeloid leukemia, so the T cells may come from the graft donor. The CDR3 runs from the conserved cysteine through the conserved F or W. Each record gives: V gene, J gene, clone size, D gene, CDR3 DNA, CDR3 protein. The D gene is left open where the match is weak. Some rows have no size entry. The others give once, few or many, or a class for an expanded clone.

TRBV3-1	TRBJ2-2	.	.	TGTGCCATCAGCCCCCGGGTTGGGCAGGAGGACACCGGGGAGCTGTTTTTT	CAISPRVGQEDTGELFF
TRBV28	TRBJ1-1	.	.	TGTGCCAGCATACTCAGGGAACGGAGGTTTGGAAACACTGAAGCTTTCTTT	CASILRERRFGNTEAFF
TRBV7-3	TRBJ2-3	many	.	TGTGCCAGCAGCCCCGGGAATAACGGGAGAGACACAGATACGCAGTATTTT	CASSPGNNGRDTDTQYF
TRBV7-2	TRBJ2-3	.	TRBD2	TGTGCCAGCAGCTATGGACTAGTGACGGGCCCAGATACGCAGTATTTT	CASSYGLVTGPDTQYF
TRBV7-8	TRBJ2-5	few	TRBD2	TGTGCCAGCAGCCCGTCACTAGCGGGAAACAAAAGAGAGACCCAGTACTTC	CASSPSLAGNKRETQYF
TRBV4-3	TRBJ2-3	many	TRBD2	TGCGCCAGCAGCCCTGGACTAGCGGGAGATTGGGGCACAGATACGCAGTATTTT	CASSPGLAGDWGTDTQYF
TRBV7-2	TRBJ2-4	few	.	TGTGCCAGCAGCTTATTTTCGGGGTTGGGGACCAAAAACATTCAGTACTTC	CASSLFSGLGTKNIQYF
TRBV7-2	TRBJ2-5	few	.	TGTGCCAGCAGCTTAGCTTCGGCTAGCGTACAAGAGACCCAGTACTTC	CASSLASASVQETQYF
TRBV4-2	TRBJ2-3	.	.	TGTGCCAGCAGCCAAGAAGGGCCAGGGGCCCTTACGCAGTATTTT	CASSQEGPGALTQYF
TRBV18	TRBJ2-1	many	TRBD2	TGTGCCAGCTCACCAAGCGCGGGAGTTTACAATGAGCAGTTCTTC	CASSPSAGVYNEQFF
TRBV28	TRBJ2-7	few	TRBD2	TGTGCCAGCAGTCGGGGAGGGGTCTACGAGCAGTACTTC	CASSRGGVYEQYF
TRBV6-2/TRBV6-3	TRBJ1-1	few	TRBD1	TGTGCCAGCAGTAGACAGGGGGCGTGGAACACTGAAGCTTTCTTT	CASSRQGAWNTEAFF
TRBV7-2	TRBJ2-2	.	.	TGTGCCAGCAGCCCTAGGTGGGACGCCCGAGGCACCGGGGAGCTGTTTTTT	CASSPRWDARGTGELFF
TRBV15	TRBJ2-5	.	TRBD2	TGTGCCACCACCCAGAGGGACTATGGGGAGACCCAGTACTTC	CATTQRDYGETQYF
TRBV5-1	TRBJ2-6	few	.	TGCGCCAGCAGCTTGAGCGGACCCGGTGATGGGGCCAACGTCCTGACTTTC	CASSLSGPGDGANVLTF
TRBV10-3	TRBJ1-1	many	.	TGTGCCATTCAACGGGCGGTGAACACTGAAGCTTTCTTT	CAIQRAVNTEAFF
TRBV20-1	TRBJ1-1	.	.	TGCAGTGCCGAGGGGGGTGGCGGGACGAACACTGAAGCTTTCTTT	CSAEGGGGTNTEAFF
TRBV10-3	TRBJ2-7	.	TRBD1	TGTGCCATCTCCGGGGCGGGACAGGGAACCTCCTACGAGCAGTACTTC	CAISGAGQGTSYEQYF
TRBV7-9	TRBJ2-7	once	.	TGTGCCAGCAGCTTTGAAGGGCCCCCCTACGAGCAGTACTTC	CASSFEGPPYEQYF
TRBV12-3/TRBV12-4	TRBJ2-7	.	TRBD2	TGTGCCAGCAGTTCAACGTTTAGCGGGAGAAGAGGCTACGAGCAGTACTTC	CASSSTFSGRRGYEQYF
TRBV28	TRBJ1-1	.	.	TGTGCCAGCAGTTTTGATGCCGGCTGGAACACTGAAGCTTTCTTT	CASSFDAGWNTEAFF
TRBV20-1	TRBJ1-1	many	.	TGCATACTTAACCGTAACAATGAAGCTTTCTTT	CILNRNNEAFF
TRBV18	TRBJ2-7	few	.	TGTGCCAGCTCACCGGCACTAGGAGACTACGAGCAGTACTTC	CASSPALGDYEQYF
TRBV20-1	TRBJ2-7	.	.	TGCAGTGCACCTCCCCTGTACGAGCAGTACTTC	CSAPPLYEQYF
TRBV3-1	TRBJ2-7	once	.	TGTGCCAGCAGCCACGACAGGAACACCTACGAGCAGTACTTC	CASSHDRNTYEQYF
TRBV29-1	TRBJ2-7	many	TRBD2	TGCAGCGTCCTTAGCGGGAGCTGGTACGAGCAGTACTTC	CSVLSGSWYEQYF
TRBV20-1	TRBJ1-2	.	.	TGCAGTGCTAGGGTCCAAAACTATGGCTACACCTTC	CSARVQNYGYTF
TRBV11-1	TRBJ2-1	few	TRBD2	TGTGCCAGCAGCCACCCGGGACTAGCGGGAAGGGTCCACAATGAGCAGTTCTTC	CASSHPGLAGRVHNEQFF
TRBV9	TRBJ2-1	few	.	TGTGCCAGCAGCGTAGTAGAGTATGAGCAGTTCTTC	CASSVVEYEQFF
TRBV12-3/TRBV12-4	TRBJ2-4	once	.	TGTGCCAGCAGTTTAGCGGGGCGACGAAACATTCAGTACTTC	CASSLAGRRNIQYF
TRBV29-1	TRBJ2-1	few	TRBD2	TGCAGCGGTGGACTAGCGGTATACAATGAGCAGTTCTTC	CSGGLAVYNEQFF
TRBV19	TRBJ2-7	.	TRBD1	TGTGCCAGTACCGCCCAGACAGGGACCTACGAGCAGTACTTC	CASTAQTGTYEQYF
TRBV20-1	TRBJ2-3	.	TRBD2	TGCAGTGCTAGTTCGACGACTAGCGGGAGGGGAGATACGCAGTATTTT	CSASSTTSGRGDTQYF
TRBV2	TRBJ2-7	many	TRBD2	TGTGCCAGCAGTGGGACTAGCGGGAGGGCGTACGAGCAGTACTTC	CASSGTSGRAYEQYF
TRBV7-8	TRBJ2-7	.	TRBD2	TGTGCCAGCAGGAAGCGGGAGTGGAGCGAGCAGTACTTC	CASRKREWSEQYF
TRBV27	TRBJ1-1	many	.	TGTGCCAGCAGTCCCCCGGGATGGGCGAACACTGAAGCTTTCTTT	CASSPPGWANTEAFF
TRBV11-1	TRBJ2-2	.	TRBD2	TGTGCCAGCAGCTTAATAGCGGGAGTAACCGGGGAGCTGTTTTTT	CASSLIAGVTGELFF
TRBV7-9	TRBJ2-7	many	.	TGTGCCAGCACCCCCGGGGCTGGCTACGAGCAGTACTTC	CASTPGAGYEQYF
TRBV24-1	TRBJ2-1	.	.	TGTGCCACCTGTGACCCCGGGCCAAGGGACCATGAGCAGTTCTTC	CATCDPGPRDHEQFF
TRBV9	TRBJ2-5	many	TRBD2	TGTGCCAGCAGCCCTCACCCGACTAGCGGAGGTTTTCAAGAGACCCAGTACTTC	CASSPHPTSGGFQETQYF
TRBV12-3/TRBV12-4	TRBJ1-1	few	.	TGTGCCAGCATCCAGGCGGTACAGAACACTGAAGCTTTCTTT	CASIQAVQNTEAFF
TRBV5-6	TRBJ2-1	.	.	TGTGCCAGCAGCTCACCGGGACAACTAGCATATGATGAGCAGTTCTTC	CASSSPGQLAYDEQFF
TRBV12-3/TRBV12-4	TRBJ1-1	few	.	TGTGCCAGCAGTTACCGACAGCCCAAGGCTTTCTTT	CASSYRQPKAFF
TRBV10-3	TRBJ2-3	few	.	TGTGCCATCAGTGACACCCGGGGGCCAAGCACAGATACGCAGTATTTT	CAISDTRGPSTDTQYF
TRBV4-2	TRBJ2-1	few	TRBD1	TGTGCCAGCAGCCCAGGACTTTTGGGACAGATTGTATACAATGAGCAGTTCTTC	CASSPGLLGQIVYNEQFF
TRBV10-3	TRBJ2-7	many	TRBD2	TGTGCCATCAGTCGGCTACTAGCGGGGACGGACTACGAGCAGTACTTC	CAISRLLAGTDYEQYF
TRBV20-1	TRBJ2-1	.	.	TGCAGTGCTACGACAGAAAGCTCCTACAATGAGCAGTTCTTC	CSATTESSYNEQFF
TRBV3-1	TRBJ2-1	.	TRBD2	TGTGCCAGCAGCCAAGATCGGGGCGGGGGCTCCTACAATGAGCAGTTCTTC	CASSQDRGGGSYNEQFF
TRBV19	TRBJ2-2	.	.	TGTGCCAGTAGAAAAACAGGGAGAACCGGGGAGCTGTTTTTT	CASRKTGRTGELFF
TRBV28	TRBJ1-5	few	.	TGTGCCAGCAGTACCCGGCATAGCAATCAGCCCCAGCATTTT	CASSTRHSNQPQHF